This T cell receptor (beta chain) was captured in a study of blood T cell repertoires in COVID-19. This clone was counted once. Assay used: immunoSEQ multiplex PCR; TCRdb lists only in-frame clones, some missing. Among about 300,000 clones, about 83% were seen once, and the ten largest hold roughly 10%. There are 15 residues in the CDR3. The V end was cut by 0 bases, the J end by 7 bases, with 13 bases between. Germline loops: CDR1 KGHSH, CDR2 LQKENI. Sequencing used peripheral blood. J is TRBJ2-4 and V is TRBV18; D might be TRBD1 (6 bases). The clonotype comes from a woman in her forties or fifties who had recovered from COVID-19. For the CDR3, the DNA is TGTGCCAGCTCACCACCGGCAGGGGTGGATAACATTCAGTACTTC. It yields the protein CASSPPAGVDNIQYF.